The subject of this entry is one T cell receptor beta chain. The record originates from a study of blood T cell repertoires in COVID-19. At the level of the study: Collection of acute and convalescent COVID-19 samples took place in the United States, Italy and Spain. PBMCs, B-cell-depleted T cells, or T cells provided the cDNA or gDNA that made up the material.

Profiled with immunoSEQ multiplex PCR; TCRdb holds only in-frame clones, not every one. The sample includes around 100,000 clones, about 89% of them seen just once. Source material: peripheral blood. The clonotype originates from a man aged 50 to 59 with active COVID-19.

The CDR3 loop reads CASSPFSGGEKTQYF. DNA for the CDR3: TGTGCCAGCTCACCATTTAGCGGGGGAGAGAAGACCCAGTACTTC. V usage is TRBV18 and J usage is TRBJ2-5; the match to TRBD2 covers 9 bases. V lost 2 bases to trimming and J lost 6 bases; unmatched junction nucleotides: 7. CDR3 size: 15 residues. Germline V CDR1 and CDR2: KGHSH, LQKENI.